Below are 32 T cell receptor beta chains sequenced from a single sample in a study of spatial heterogeneity in lung cancer. Broader study findings: Tracking of tumor mutation counts was seen in expanded intratumoral alpha and beta TCR counts.

Antigens for these TCRs are unknown. The time point is: sample taken at primary tumor resection. TCRdb independently ran MiXCR on the 5' RACE reads; one entry per CDR3 protein. The table includes 20,000 to 25,000 distinct CDR3 sequences, around 6% detected once. Specimen: lung tumor tissue, collected at surgery. All receptors come from a male donor with early-stage non-small cell lung cancer.

This clonotype has at least ten counts. The chain recombines TRBV28 with TRBJ1-6; D gene unclear. The germline V and J ends were trimmed by 5 bases and 0 bases, with 11 bases remaining between them. Per germline, CDR1 MDHEN and CDR2 SYDVKM. This CDR3 has 16 residues. DNA for the CDR3: TGTGCCAGCAGTCCCGTACCGAACTCCTATAATTCACCCCTCCACTTT. Residues: CASSPVPNSYNSPLHF.

This clonotype was recorded many times. The rearrangement links TRBV2 to TRBJ1-2; the D is unclear. Trimming stripped 6 bases from V and 5 bases from J, with 10 bases between. This CDR3 is 12 amino acids long. Germline V gene lookup returns CDR1 SNHLY and CDR2 FYNNEI. The CDR3 coding sequence is TGTGCCAGCAGCTCAATGGAGTATGGCTACACCTTC. The encoded protein is CASSSMEYGYTF.

This clonotype was counted at least ten times. This chain joins TRBV7-2 and TRBJ2-1, with D possibly matching TRBD2 (6 bases). V was cut by 5 bases and J by 4 bases, with 15 bases left in between. The CDR3 contains 15 residues. Germline loops: CDR1 SGHTA, CDR2 FQGNSA. The CDR3 nucleotides are TGTGCCAGCAGCCCACGGGACTCTGGATACAATGAGCAGTTCTTC. Translation gives CASSPRDSGYNEQFF.

In this sample, this clonotype turned up a few times. The rearrangement uses TRBV27 and TRBJ1-6; 9 nucleotides line up with TRBD1. This CDR3 comprises 13 residues. V shed 8 bases, J shed 11 bases, and the junction held 7 bases outside the gene matches. Germline V lookup: CDR1 MNHEY, CDR2 SMNVEV (reference sequence). CDR3 DNA: TGTGCCAGCCGAGGACAGGGGACAACACCCCTCCACTTT. Translation: CASRGQGTTPLHF.

CDR3 DNA sequence: TGTGCCAGCCGACTAGCGGGGGGCTGGAATGAGCAGTTCTTC. It specifies CASRLAGGWNEQFF. The chain couples TRBV2 to TRBJ2-1, with TRBD2 matching 13 bases. The CDR3 has 14 residues. Germline trimming cut 8 bases from V and 7 bases from J; bases unmatched to any gene: 5. Germline V gene sequence: CDR1 SNHLY, CDR2 FYNNEI.

This clonotype was seen a few times. V is TRBV18 and J is TRBJ2-4; D ambiguous. Germline loops: CDR1 KGHSH, CDR2 LQKENI. Trimming pared 2 bases from V and 0 bases from J, leaving 5 bases between. This CDR3 region has 14 residues. As DNA, the CDR3 is TGTGCCAGCTCACCAGCAGTAGCCAAAAACATTCAGTACTTC. Translation gives CASSPAVAKNIQYF.

This clonotype came up many times. The chain uses TRBV7-2 and TRBJ1-1, with no clear D. This CDR3 is 12 amino acids long. CDR1 is SGHTA and CDR2 is FQGNSA in the germline V gene. Between the trimmed V and J ends, which lost 4 bases and 1 base, there was a span of 4 bases. This CDR3 is CASSWKNTEAFF. The CDR3 nucleotides read TGTGCCAGCAGCTGGAAGAACACTGAAGCTTTCTTT.

This clonotype was observed at least ten times. The rearrangement links TRBV20-1 to TRBJ2-1, with TRBD1 matching over 11 bases. The V and J ends lost 5 bases and 3 bases, in that order; junction bases with no gene match: 9. CDR3 length equals 16 residues. Germline CDR1 is DFQATT and CDR2 is SNEGSKA (reference sequence). The DNA for the CDR3 is TGCAGTGCTCCGAGGACAGGGGGCAGTGACTACAATGAGCAGTTCTTC. Translating it yields CSAPRTGGSDYNEQFF.

As for this clonotype: The junction departs from germline at one end; a sequencing error may be responsible. The rearrangement joins TRBV14 to TRBJ2-5; D not certain. CDR1 SGHDN and CDR2 FVKESK come from the germline V gene. The CDR3 extends over 16 amino acids. This CDR3 is CAGSQEASVTQETQYF. The DNA for the CDR3 is TGTGCCGGCAGCCAAGAAGCGTCGGTGACCCAAGAGACCCAGTACTTC. The full variable domain, rest sourced from reference TRBV14 and TRBJ2-5, is EAGVTQFPSHSVIEKGQTVTLRCDPISGHDNLYWYRRVMGKEIKFLLHFVKESKQDESGMPNNRFLAERTGGTYSTLKVQPAELEDSGVYFCAGSQEASVTQETQYFGPGTRLLVL.

This clonotype is categorized as medium-sized (0.01 to 0.1%). V and J are TRBV5-1 and TRBJ1-1; weak D call: TRBD1 (6 bases). Trimming pared 3 bases from V and 4 bases from J, leaving 16 bases between. From germline, CDR1 is SGHRS and CDR2 YFSETQ. This CDR3 region has 15 residues. In DNA, the CDR3 is TGCGCCAGCAGCTGGGAGCAGGGGTCGGGCACTGAAGCTTTCTTT. It is translated as CASSWEQGSGTEAFF.

This clonotype occurred many times. The chain uses TRBV12-3 or TRBV12-4 and TRBJ2-5; D perhaps matches TRBD1 (6 bases). The CDR3 covers 14 residues. Trimming removed 2 bases at V and 2 bases at J, with 9 bases between. The CDR3 DNA follows: TGTGCCAGCAGTTTATCGCAGGGGCAAGAGACCCAGTACTTC. It codes for CASSLSQGQETQYF.

This clonotype was observed many times. The CDR3 sequence: CATTPQSSYNEQFF. Here the CDR3 DNA reads TGTGCCACTACCCCTCAGTCGTCATACAATGAGCAGTTCTTC. The chain carries TRBV7-7 and TRBJ2-1; D is uncertain. CDR3 length: 14 amino acids. CDR1 and CDR2 from the germline V gene are SSHAT and FNYEAQ (reference sequence). V lost 10 bases, J lost 4 bases, and 17 bases lay in between.

Ten or more counts support this clonotype. The chain joins TRBV28 to TRBJ2-1; D unresolved. Germline-derived CDR1 and CDR2 are MDHEN and SYDVKM. Trimming removed 9 bases from V and 4 bases from J, with 19 bases in between. The CDR3 is 15 amino acids. The CDR3 coding sequence is TGTGCCAGACAAATGGCCGCCGACCCATACAATGAGCAGTTCTTC. This gives the protein CARQMAADPYNEQFF. The whole variable domain, remainder taken from reference TRBV28 and TRBJ2-1, is DVKVTQSSRYLVKRTGEKVFLECVQDMDHENMFWYRQDPGLGLRLIYFSYDVKMKEKGDIPEGYSVSREKKERFSLILESASTNQTSMYLCARQMAADPYNEQFFGPGTRLTVL.

This clonotype was recorded many times. In DNA form, the CDR3 reads TGTGCCAGCAGTTTACTGACAGGCGATACGCAGTATTTT. Its translation: CASSLLTGDTQYF. The V call is TRBV27, the J call TRBJ2-3; the D gene is possibly TRBD1 (6 bases). This CDR3 is built from 13 residues. Per germline, CDR1 MNHEY and CDR2 SMNVEV (reference sequence). The V end lost 2 bases, the J end lost 6 bases, and 9 bases lay between the germline ends.

In this sample, this clonotype turned up many times. The chain uses TRBV20-1 and TRBJ2-3; maybe TRBD2 (5 bases). This CDR3 region has 14 residues. Deletions cut 5 bases from V and 1 base from J, with 13 bases between. CDR1 and CDR2 (germline): DFQATT, SNEGSKA (reference sequence). CDR3 sequence (DNA): TGCAGTGCTCAACAAGGGAGAGGCACAGATACGCAGTATTTT. It encodes CSAQQGRGTDTQYF.

The chain is built from TRBV18 and TRBJ2-7; a possible D gene is TRBD1 (5 bases). Trimming removed 3 bases at V and 6 bases at J, with 15 bases between. The CDR3 extends over 14 amino acids. In germline, CDR1 is KGHSH, CDR2 LQKENI. The CDR3 DNA reads TGTGCCAGCTCACCCCCAGGGATGTTTAGCGAGCAGTACTTC. It translates to CASSPPGMFSEQYF.

The sample holds many counts of this clonotype. The rearrangement uses TRBV7-2 and TRBJ2-3; 8 bases are shared with TRBD2. This CDR3 region has 15 residues. The germline V gene has CDR1 SGHTA and CDR2 FQGNSA. V was pared by 3 bases and J by 5 bases, with 7 bases of the junction left unmatched. For the CDR3, the DNA is TGTGCCAGCAGCTTGAGCGGGAGTAGCGGAGATACGCAGTATTTT. It specifies CASSLSGSSGDTQYF.

This clonotype has a count of ten or more. This chain joins TRBV5-1 and TRBJ2-3, with 9 bases fitting TRBD2. J gave up 1 base and V 4 bases, and 4 bases lay outside the gene matches. The CDR3 consists of 15 residues. Looked up from germline, CDR1 is SGHRS and CDR2 is YFSETQ. CDR3 in DNA: TGCGCCAGCAGCGTAGCGGGAGTTGGCACAGATACGCAGTATTTT. Translating it yields CASSVAGVGTDTQYF. Filled out from reference TRBV5-1 and TRBJ2-3, the complete variable domain reads KAGVTQTPRYLIKTRGQQVTLSCSPISGHRSVSWYQQTPGQGLQFLFEYFSETQRNKGNFPGRFSGRQFSNSRSEMNVSTLELGDSALYLCASSVAGVGTDTQYFGPGTRLTVL.

This clonotype was observed a few times. The J gene is TRBJ2-3, the V gene TRBV2, with TRBD1 matching 10 bases. The V segment lost 7 bases and the J segment 5 bases; nucleotides outside the gene matches: 9. This CDR3 contains 15 residues. Germline V gene sequence: CDR1 SNHLY, CDR2 FYNNEI. In DNA, the CDR3 is TGTGCCAGCAACCCGGACAGGGGGGCAGGAGATACGCAGTATTTT. Protein sequence: CASNPDRGAGDTQYF.

This clonotype came up many times. The rearrangement links TRBV28 to TRBJ2-5, with 9 bases aligning to TRBD1. The CDR3 is 14 residues long. The germline CDR1 and CDR2 sequences are MDHEN and SYDVKM. The J segment lost 7 bases and the V segment lost 6 bases, leaving 9 bases of the junction unmatched. This CDR3 is CASSSGTGFGTQYF. CDR3 nucleotide sequence: TGTGCCAGCAGCTCCGGGACAGGGTTCGGGACCCAGTACTTC.

The CDR3 sequence: CASSPGIGGLDQPQHF. CDR3 sequence (DNA): TGTGCCAGCAGTCCGGGTATCGGGGGATTGGATCAGCCCCAGCATTTT. The J gene is TRBJ1-5, the V gene TRBV12-3 or TRBV12-4; possibly TRBD1 for D (5 bases). This CDR3 spans 16 amino acids. Trimming left V 5 bases short and J 5 bases short, with 19 bases between.

This clonotype was picked up many times. This rearrangement joins TRBV28 to TRBJ1-3, with 8 bases matching TRBD1. CDR1 is MDHEN, CDR2 SYDVKM, per germline. V lost 2 bases and J lost 5; bases outside the gene matches: 11. The CDR3 is 17 residues long. As DNA, the CDR3 is TGTGCCAGCAGTTTAAGGGGCGGGCAGGGGGCACGAAACACCATATATTTT. This gives the protein CASSLRGGQGARNTIYF. Full variable domain (rest looked up from reference TRBV28 and TRBJ1-3): DVKVTQSSRYLVKRTGEKVFLECVQDMDHENMFWYRQDPGLGLRLIYFSYDVKMKEKGDIPEGYSVSREKKERFSLILESASTNQTSMYLCASSLRGGQGARNTIYFGEGSWLTVV.

This clonotype was observed a few times. This chain connects TRBV27 to TRBJ2-3; D not certain. The V end was cut by 7 bases, the J end by 1 base, with 9 bases between. The germline V gene encodes CDR1 MNHEY and CDR2 SMNVEV (reference sequence). The length of the CDR3 is 13 residues. For the CDR3, the DNA is TGTGCCAGCAAAAGAGAAGGCACAGATACGCAGTATTTT. Translation: CASKREGTDTQYF.

This clonotype showed up many times. The genes are TRBV5-7 and TRBJ1-3, with D perhaps matching TRBD1 (6 bases). TRBV5-7 qualifies as an ORF whose function is uncertain. Between the trimmed V and J ends, which lost 1 base and 2 bases, there was a span of 10 bases. The CDR3 spans 15 residues. CDR3 DNA sequence: TGTGCCAGCAGCTTGCCCACAGGGACTGGAAACACCATATATTTT. This encodes CASSLPTGTGNTIYF.

This clonotype was seen ten or more times. The chain uses TRBV7-9 and TRBJ2-7, with 9 bases aligning to TRBD1. Trimming at V came to 5 bases and at J to 2 bases, leaving 4 bases not matched to a gene. This CDR3 spans 14 amino acids. CDR1 is SEHNR, CDR2 FQNEAQ, per germline (reference sequence). CDR3 sequence reads: CASSLTGGAYEQYF. The CDR3 bases are TGTGCCAGCAGCCTGACAGGGGGAGCCTACGAGCAGTACTTC.

This clonotype was counted ten times or more. The rearrangement links TRBV12-3 or TRBV12-4 to TRBJ2-1, with 13 bases fitting TRBD2. The CDR3 spans 15 residues. Germline trimming cut 5 bases from V and 9 bases from J; bases unmatched to any gene: 7. CDR3 nucleotides: TGTGCCAGCAGTGCCGGGACTAGCGGGATAGGTGAGCAGTTCTTC. It is translated as CASSAGTSGIGEQFF.

This clonotype was counted at least ten times. The chain couples TRBV28 to TRBJ2-5, with a tentative D call TRBD2 (6 bases). Germline V CDR1 and CDR2: MDHEN, SYDVKM. Trimming left V 2 bases short and J 3 bases short, with 13 bases between. This CDR3 is 15 amino acids long. The CDR3 nucleotides are TGTGCCAGCAGTTTAAAAAGACGGGAGAAAGAGACCCAGTACTTC. It yields the protein CASSLKRREKETQYF.

This clonotype is medium-sized by share. The chain uses TRBV7-9 and TRBJ2-7; 7 bases match TRBD1. CDR1 and CDR2 (germline): SEHNR, FQNEAQ (reference sequence). V lost 5 bases, J lost 7 bases, and 11 bases stayed unmatched. The CDR3 is made up of 14 amino acids. The CDR3 bases are TGTGCCAGCAGCCCCAGACAGGGCCTGGGTGAGCAGTACTTC. Translated, it gives CASSPRQGLGEQYF. Looking up the rest from reference TRBV7-9 and TRBJ2-7 gives the full variable domain: DTGVSQNPRHKITKRGQNVTFRCDPISEHNRLYWYRQTLGQGPEFLTYFQNEAQLEKSRLLSDRFSAERPKGSFSTLEIQRTEQGDSAMYLCASSPRQGLGEQYFGPGTRLTVT.

The table lists this clonotype with many counts. This chain joins TRBV7-2 and TRBJ2-5; 9 positions agree with TRBD1. Germline assignment: CDR1 SGHTA and CDR2 FQGNSA. This CDR3 has 13 residues. V lost 5 bases and J lost 6; bases outside the gene matches: 4. The CDR3 region is CASSIQGAKTQYF. CDR3 DNA sequence: TGTGCCAGCAGCATACAGGGGGCAAAGACCCAGTACTTC.

The table lists this clonotype with a few counts. This chain uses TRBV12-3 or TRBV12-4 with TRBJ2-6; 9 bases align to TRBD1. The CDR3 spans 18 residues. The J segment lost 1 base and the V segment lost 7 bases, leaving 11 bases of the junction unmatched. The CDR3 loop is CASTSWTGARSGANVLTF. CDR3 in DNA: TGTGCCAGCACCTCCTGGACAGGGGCAAGGTCTGGGGCCAACGTCCTGACTTTC.

By sample fraction, this clonotype is medium-sized (0.01 to 0.1%). The CDR3 region is CASSSLTRVTHTQYF. As DNA, the CDR3 is TGTGCCAGCAGTTCCCTAACGCGGGTTACTCATACGCAGTATTTT. This chain uses TRBV27 with TRBJ2-3; TRBD2 is a possible D gene (5 bases). This CDR3 has 15 residues. The germline V and J ends were trimmed by 4 bases and 7 bases, with 18 bases remaining between them. Germline V gene sequence: CDR1 MNHEY, CDR2 SMNVEV (reference sequence).

This clonotype is classed as medium-sized (0.01 to 0.1%). This chain uses TRBV20-1 with TRBJ1-5; D call uncertain. This CDR3 is 14 amino acids long. Germline values: CDR1 DFQATT, CDR2 SNEGSKA (reference sequence). Trimming took 5 bases from V and 0 from J, leaving 11 bases between them. The CDR3 sequence is CSARVGFSNQPQHF. In nucleotides, the CDR3 is TGCAGTGCTCGAGTTGGGTTTAGCAATCAGCCCCAGCATTTT.